This TCR beta chain was captured in a study of blood T cell repertoires in COVID-19. In the study's own analysis: Reference gene primer amplification in the assay estimated nucleated cell counts. TCRdb's copy holds only in-frame clones and misses some; the assay was immunoSEQ multiplex PCR. V and J calls and clone size are copied from that table; D and trimming were computed from the DNA. The sample carries 150,000 to 200,000 clones, more than 85% recorded once. Source material: peripheral blood. This TCR derives from a man between 70 and 80 years old with active or convalescent COVID-19.

CDR3 nucleotide sequence: TGTGCCAGCAGGTCGGGTTTCCCAGATACGCAGTATTTT. Translating it yields CASRSGFPDTQYF. The rearrangement joins TRBV6-5 to TRBJ2-3, with D unclear. Trimming took off 6 bases at V and 4 bases at J, with 11 bases between the two ends. The germline V gene encodes CDR1 MNHEY and CDR2 SVGAGI. The CDR3 spans 13 residues.